The 9 T cell receptor beta chains given below trace back to one sample, sequenced in a study of T cell responses to AZD1222 COVID-19 vaccine. Here immunoSEQ multiplex PCR was the method, and the copy in TCRdb shows in-frame clones only, minus some. This sample has over 65,000 clones; around nine tenths occur once, and the top ten carry roughly 5%. This specimen was peripheral blood, taken 28 days after the second AZD1222 dose. All receptors derive from an adult who received the AZD1222 COVID-19 vaccine.

The V gene is TRBV4-1, the J gene TRBJ1-5, with D tentatively TRBD1 (5 bases). V lost 0 bases and J 9 bases, leaving 18 bases between the germline ends. Germline assignment: CDR1 MGHRA and CDR2 YSYEKL. The CDR3 runs to 16 residues. As DNA, the CDR3 is TGCGCCAGCAGCCAAGATTTCGGGGGACCCACCGGGCCCCAGCATTTT. The encoded protein is CASSQDFGGPTGPQHF.

Here the CDR3 DNA reads TGCAGCGTTGAGGTCAGGGGGGACAGCCAAGAGACCCAGTACTTC. It encodes CSVEVRGDSQETQYF. The rearrangement links TRBV29-1 to TRBJ2-5; weak D call: TRBD1 (7 bases). CDR1 and CDR2 from the germline V gene are SQVTM and ANQGSEA. Between the trimmed V and J ends, which lost 3 bases and 1 base, there was a span of 15 bases. The length of the CDR3 is 15 residues.

This chain connects TRBV13 to TRBJ2-5; no reliable D call. The CDR3 is 11 residues long. Trimming shortened V by 2 bases and J by 3 bases, and 1 base separated the two germline ends. Per the germline V gene, CDR1 is PRHDT and CDR2 is FYEKMQ (reference sequence). In DNA, the CDR3 is TGTGCCAGCAGCTTAAAAGAGACCCAGTACTTC. Amino acid sequence: CASSLKETQYF.

This chain links TRBV4-2 with TRBJ2-5; possibly TRBD1 for D (6 bases). The V gene's germline CDR1 is LGHNA and CDR2 YNFKEQ. This CDR3 region has 17 residues. Trimming removed 0 bases at V and 1 base at J, with 15 bases between. The CDR3 DNA sequence: TGTGCCAGCAGCCAAGATCCAGGGGCGTTGGGCCAAGAGACCCAGTACTTC. It translates to CASSQDPGALGQETQYF.

J is TRBJ2-7 and V is TRBV19; tentative D call: TRBD2 (6 bases). CDR1 is LNHDA and CDR2 is SQIVND in the germline V gene (reference sequence). CDR3 length: 14 residues. The V end was cut by 6 bases, the J end by 0 bases, with 12 bases between. The CDR3 loop is CASSPDGSSYEQYF. The CDR3 bases are TGTGCCAGTAGCCCTGACGGGAGCTCCTACGAGCAGTACTTC.

This chain joins TRBV7-8 and TRBJ2-3; 9 bases agree with TRBD1. The CDR3 is 17 residues long. CDR1 and CDR2 (germline): SGHVS, FQNEAQ. V was clipped by 0 bases and J by 0 bases; unmatched bases: 4. The CDR3 protein is CASSLAGTGRSTDTQYF. The CDR3 DNA reads TGTGCCAGCAGCTTAGCGGGGACAGGGAGGAGCACAGATACGCAGTATTTT.

The chain joins TRBV28 to TRBJ1-5; no reliable D call. CDR1 is MDHEN, CDR2 SYDVKM, per germline. The CDR3 covers 15 residues. V shed 4 bases and J shed 2 bases, with 12 bases lying between them. The CDR3 sequence: CASSSPGGGNQPQHF. The CDR3 nucleotides are TGTGCCAGCAGTTCCCCAGGCGGTGGCAATCAGCCCCAGCATTTT.

The chain recombines TRBV9 with TRBJ1-3; 7 bases map to TRBD1. Germline assignment: CDR1 SGDLS and CDR2 YYNGEE. With V trimmed by 2 bases and J by 4 bases, 15 bases remained unmatched. The CDR3 covers 18 residues. CDR3 sequence: CASSVRDSKVRSGNTIYF. DNA for the CDR3: TGTGCCAGCAGCGTCCGGGACAGTAAGGTCCGCTCCGGAAACACCATATATTTT.

This chain connects TRBV19 to TRBJ2-7; no clear D. The CDR3 length is 13 residues. Germline values: CDR1 LNHDA, CDR2 SQIVND (reference sequence). CDR3 sequence: CARLQCPRNEQYF. DNA for the CDR3: TGTGCGCGATTACAATGTCCCCGAAACGAGCAGTACTTC. The whole variable domain, remainder taken from reference TRBV19 and TRBJ2-7, is DGGITQSPKYLFRKEGQNVTLSCEQNLNHDAMYWYRQDPGQGLRLIYYSQIVNDFQKGDIAEGYSVSREKKESFPLTVTSAQKNPTAFYLCARLQCPRNEQYFGPGTRLTVT.